The clone carrying this T cell receptor beta chain was found many times. Its antigen is undetermined. This specimen belongs to a study of T cells in Graves' hyperthyroidism and ophthalmopathy. This CDR3 region has 14 residues. V was pared by 4 bases and J by 2 bases, with 12 bases between. Germline V gene sequence: CDR1 KGHSH, CDR2 LQKENI. Absence of ophthalmopathy progression within 18 months defined stable Graves' hyperthyroidism. Participants, patients aged 18 to 65, had newly diagnosed hyperthyroidism with a duration under 2 months. Findings and limits, study-wide: The authors' 13 V-J model separated ophthalmopathy from stable hyperthyroidism.

RNA transcripts gave rise to amplified TCR beta CDR3 regions. HTBI primers were the set used in a first-round RT-PCR of the TCR CDR3. TCRdb reprocessed the multiplex PCR reads via MiXCR and lists one record per CDR3 protein. This sample has roughly 420,000 distinct CDR3 sequences, with less than 20% found just once. The sample taken for sequencing was blood. This sequence originates from a woman aged 18-29 years with Graves' hyperthyroidism. The chain combines TRBV18 with TRBJ2-7, with a weak D call TRBD1 (5 bases). CDR3 sequence reads: CASSRLGQTYEQYF. For the CDR3, the DNA is TGTGCCAGCTCACGATTGGGGCAGACCTACGAGCAGTACTTC.